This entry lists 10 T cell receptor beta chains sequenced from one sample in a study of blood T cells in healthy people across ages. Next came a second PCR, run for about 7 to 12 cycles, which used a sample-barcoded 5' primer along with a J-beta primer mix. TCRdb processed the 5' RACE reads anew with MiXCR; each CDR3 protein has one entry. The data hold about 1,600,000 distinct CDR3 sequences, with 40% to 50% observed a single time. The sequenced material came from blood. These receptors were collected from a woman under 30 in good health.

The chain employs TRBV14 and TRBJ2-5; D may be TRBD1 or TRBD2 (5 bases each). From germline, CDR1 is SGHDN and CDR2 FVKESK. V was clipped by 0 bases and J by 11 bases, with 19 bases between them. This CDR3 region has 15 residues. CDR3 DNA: TGTGCCAGCAGCCAAGACCAGGGACCTTACAATGAGCAGTACTTC. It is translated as CASSQDQGPYNEQYF.

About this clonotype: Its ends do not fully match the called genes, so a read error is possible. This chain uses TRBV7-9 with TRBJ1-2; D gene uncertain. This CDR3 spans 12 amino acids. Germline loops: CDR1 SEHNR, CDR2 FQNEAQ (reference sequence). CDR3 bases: TGTGCCGGCAGCCATAGGTCCTATGGCTACACCTTC. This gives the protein CAGSHRSYGYTF.

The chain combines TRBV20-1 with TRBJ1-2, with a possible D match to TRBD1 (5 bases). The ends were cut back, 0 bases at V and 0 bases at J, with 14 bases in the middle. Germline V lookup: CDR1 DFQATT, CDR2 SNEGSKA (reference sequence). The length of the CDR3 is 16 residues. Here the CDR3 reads CSARDSREIANYGYTF. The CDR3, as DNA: TGCAGTGCTAGAGATAGCAGGGAAATAGCTAACTATGGCTACACCTTC.

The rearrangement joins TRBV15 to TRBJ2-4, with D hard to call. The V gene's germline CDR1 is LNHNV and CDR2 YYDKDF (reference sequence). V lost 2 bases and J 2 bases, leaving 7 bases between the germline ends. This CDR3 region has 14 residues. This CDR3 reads CATSRRLTKNIQYF. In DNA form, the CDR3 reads TGTGCCACCAGCAGAAGGCTAACCAAAAACATTCAGTACTTC.

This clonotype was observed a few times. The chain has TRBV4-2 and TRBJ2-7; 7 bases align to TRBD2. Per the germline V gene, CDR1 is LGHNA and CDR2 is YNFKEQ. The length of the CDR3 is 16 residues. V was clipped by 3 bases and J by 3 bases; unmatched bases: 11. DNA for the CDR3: TGTGCCAGCAGCCATGGTGAGTCTAGCGGTAACTACGAGCAGTACTTC. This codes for CASSHGESSGNYEQYF.

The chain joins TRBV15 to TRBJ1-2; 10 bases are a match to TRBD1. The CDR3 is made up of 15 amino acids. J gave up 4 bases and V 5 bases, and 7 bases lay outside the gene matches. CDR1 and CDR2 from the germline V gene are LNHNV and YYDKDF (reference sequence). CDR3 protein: CATSFRTGGFYGYTF. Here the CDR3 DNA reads TGTGCCACCAGCTTTAGGACAGGGGGGTTCTATGGCTACACCTTC.

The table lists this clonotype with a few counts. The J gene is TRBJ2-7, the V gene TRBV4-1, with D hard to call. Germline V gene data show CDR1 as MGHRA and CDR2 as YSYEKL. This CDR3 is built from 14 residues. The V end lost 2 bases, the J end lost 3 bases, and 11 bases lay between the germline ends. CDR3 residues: CASSQLADYYEQYF. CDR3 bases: TGCGCCAGCAGCCAACTCGCTGATTACTACGAGCAGTACTTC.

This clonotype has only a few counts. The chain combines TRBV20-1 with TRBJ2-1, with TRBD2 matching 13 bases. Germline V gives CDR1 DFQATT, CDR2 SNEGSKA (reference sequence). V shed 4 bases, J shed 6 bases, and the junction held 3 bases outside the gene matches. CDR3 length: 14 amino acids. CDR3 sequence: CSAIGTSGINEQFF. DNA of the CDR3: TGCAGTGCTATCGGGACTAGCGGGATCAATGAGCAGTTCTTC.

The CDR3 spells CASSLALSGGYQETQYF. CDR3 DNA sequence: TGTGCCAGCAGCCTAGCCTTAAGCGGGGGTTACCAAGAGACTCAGTACTTC. The chain uses TRBV13 and TRBJ2-7, with 8 positions matching TRBD2. This CDR3 has 17 amino acids. CDR1 and CDR2 (germline): PRHDT, FYEKMQ (reference sequence). Trimming at V came to 5 bases and at J to 10 bases, leaving 22 bases not matched to a gene.

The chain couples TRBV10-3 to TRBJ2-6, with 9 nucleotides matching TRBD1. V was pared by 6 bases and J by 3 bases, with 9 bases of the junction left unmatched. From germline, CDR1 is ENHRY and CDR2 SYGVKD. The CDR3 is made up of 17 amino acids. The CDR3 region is CAISPLQGAYGANVLTF. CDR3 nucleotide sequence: TGTGCCATCAGCCCCCTACAGGGGGCGTATGGGGCCAACGTCCTGACTTTC.